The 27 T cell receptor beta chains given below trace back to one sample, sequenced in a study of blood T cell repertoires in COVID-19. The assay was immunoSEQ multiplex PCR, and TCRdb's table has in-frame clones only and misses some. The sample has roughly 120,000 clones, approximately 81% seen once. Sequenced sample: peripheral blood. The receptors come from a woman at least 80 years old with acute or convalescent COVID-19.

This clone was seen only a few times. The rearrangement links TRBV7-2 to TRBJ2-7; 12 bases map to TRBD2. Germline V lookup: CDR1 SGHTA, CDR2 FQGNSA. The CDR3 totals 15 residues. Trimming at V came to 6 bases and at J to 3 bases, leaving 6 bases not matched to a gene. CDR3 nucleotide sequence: TGTGCCAGCAGACCTGGGACTAGCGGGTTCTACGAGCAGTACTTC. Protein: CASRPGTSGFYEQYF.

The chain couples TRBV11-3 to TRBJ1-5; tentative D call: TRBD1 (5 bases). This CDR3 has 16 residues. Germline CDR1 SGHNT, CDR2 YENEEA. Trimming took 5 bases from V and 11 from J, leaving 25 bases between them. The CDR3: CASSPRGTQVLKAQHF. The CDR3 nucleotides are TGTGCCAGCAGCCCGCGCGGGACCCAGGTTCTTAAAGCCCAGCATTTT.

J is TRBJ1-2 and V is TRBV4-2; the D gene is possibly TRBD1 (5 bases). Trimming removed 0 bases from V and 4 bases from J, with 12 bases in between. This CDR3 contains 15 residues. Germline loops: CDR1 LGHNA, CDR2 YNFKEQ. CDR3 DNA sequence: TGTGCCAGCAGCCAAGATTTAAACAGGCCCTATGGCTACACCTTC. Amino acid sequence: CASSQDLNRPYGYTF.

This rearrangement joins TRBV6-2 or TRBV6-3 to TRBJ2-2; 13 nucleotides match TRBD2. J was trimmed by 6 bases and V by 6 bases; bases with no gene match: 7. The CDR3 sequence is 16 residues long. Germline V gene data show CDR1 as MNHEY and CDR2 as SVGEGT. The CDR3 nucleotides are TGTGCCAGCAGCCCCAGGACTAGCGGGGGCCCCGGGGAGCTGTTTTTT. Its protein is CASSPRTSGGPGELFF.

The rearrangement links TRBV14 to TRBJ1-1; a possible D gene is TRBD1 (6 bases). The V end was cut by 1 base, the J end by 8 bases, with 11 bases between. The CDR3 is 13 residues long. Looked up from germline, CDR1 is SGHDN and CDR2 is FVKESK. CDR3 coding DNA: TGTGCCAGCAGCCAAGGCGGGGGGCGCGAAGCTTTCTTT. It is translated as CASSQGGGREAFF.

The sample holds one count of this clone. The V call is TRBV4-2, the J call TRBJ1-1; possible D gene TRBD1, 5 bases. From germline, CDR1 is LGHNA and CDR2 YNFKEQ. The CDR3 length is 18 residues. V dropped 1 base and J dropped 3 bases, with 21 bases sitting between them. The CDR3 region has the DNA TGTGCCAGCAGCCAAGTTAGGAGGGGCGGTCGGGGTGACACTGAAGCTTTCTTT. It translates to CASSQVRRGGRGDTEAFF.

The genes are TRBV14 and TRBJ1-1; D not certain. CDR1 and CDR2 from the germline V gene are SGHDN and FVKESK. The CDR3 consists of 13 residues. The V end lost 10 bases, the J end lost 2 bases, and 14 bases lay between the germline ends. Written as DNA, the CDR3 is TGTGCCACCAATATCGGGGTAAACACTGAAGCTTTCTTT. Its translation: CATNIGVNTEAFF.

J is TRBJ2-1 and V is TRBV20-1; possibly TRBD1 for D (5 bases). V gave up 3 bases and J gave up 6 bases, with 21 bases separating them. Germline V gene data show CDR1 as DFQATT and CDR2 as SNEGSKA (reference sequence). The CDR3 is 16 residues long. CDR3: CSASPVDIKKGNEQFF. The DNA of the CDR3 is TGCAGTGCTAGTCCGGTGGACATCAAAAAGGGCAATGAGCAGTTCTTC.

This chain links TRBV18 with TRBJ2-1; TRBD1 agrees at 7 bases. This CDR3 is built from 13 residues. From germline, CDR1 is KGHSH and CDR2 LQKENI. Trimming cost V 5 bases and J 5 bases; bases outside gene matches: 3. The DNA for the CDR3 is TGTGCCAGCTCAAGGGACAGTAACAATGAGCAGTTCTTC. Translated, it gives CASSRDSNNEQFF. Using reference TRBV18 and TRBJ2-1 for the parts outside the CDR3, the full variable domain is NAGVMQNPRHLVRRRGQEARLRCSPMKGHSHVYWYRQLPEEGLKFMVYLQKENIIDESGMPKERFSAEFPKEGPSILRIQQVVRGDSAAYFCASSRDSNNEQFFGPGTRLTVL.

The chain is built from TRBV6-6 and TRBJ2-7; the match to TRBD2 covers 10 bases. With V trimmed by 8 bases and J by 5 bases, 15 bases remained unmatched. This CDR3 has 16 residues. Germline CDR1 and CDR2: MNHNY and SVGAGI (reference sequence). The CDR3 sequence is CASEGPDLAGVDEQYF. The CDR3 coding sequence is TGTGCCAGCGAAGGTCCCGACCTAGCGGGAGTTGACGAGCAGTACTTC.

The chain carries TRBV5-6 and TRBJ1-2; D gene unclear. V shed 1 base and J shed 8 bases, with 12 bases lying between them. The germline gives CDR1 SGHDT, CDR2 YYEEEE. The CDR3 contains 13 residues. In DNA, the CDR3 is TGTGCCAGCAGCTTGACCCGGGTCGGAGGCTACACCTTC. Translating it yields CASSLTRVGGYTF.

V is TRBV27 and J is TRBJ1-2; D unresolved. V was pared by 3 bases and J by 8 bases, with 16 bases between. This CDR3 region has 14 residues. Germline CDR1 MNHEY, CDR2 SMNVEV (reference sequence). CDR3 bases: TGTGCCAGCAGTTTCCAGGACGGTCGAGGGGGCTACACCTTC. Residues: CASSFQDGRGGYTF.

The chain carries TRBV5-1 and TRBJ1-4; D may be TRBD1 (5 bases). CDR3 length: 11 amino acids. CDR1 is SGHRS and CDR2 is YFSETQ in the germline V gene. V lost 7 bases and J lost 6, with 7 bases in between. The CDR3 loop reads CASGADEKLFF. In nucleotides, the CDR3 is TGCGCCAGCGGGGCCGATGAAAAACTGTTTTTT.

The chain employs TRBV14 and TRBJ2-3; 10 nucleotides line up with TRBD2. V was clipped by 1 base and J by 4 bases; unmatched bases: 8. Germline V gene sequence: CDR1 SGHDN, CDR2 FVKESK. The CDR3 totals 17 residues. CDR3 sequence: CASSQVLSGGVPDTQYF. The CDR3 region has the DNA TGTGCCAGCAGCCAAGTTCTAAGCGGGGGGGTACCAGATACGCAGTATTTT.

CDR3 residues: CASSLTGGTGELFF. In DNA, the CDR3 is TGTGCCAGCAGCTTAACAGGGGGCACCGGGGAGCTGTTTTTT. The V and J genes are TRBV7-3 and TRBJ2-2; D possibly corresponds to TRBD1 (6 bases). Germline V gene lookup returns CDR1 SGHTA and CDR2 FQGTGA. V dropped 0 bases and J dropped 4 bases, with 6 bases sitting between them. The CDR3 length is 14 residues.

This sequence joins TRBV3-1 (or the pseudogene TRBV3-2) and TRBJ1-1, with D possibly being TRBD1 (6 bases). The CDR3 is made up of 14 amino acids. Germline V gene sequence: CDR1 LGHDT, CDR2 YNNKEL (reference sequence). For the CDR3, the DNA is TGTCCCCGCAGCCACGACCGGGGGGCCACTGAAGCTTTCTTT. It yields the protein CPRSHDRGATEAFF.

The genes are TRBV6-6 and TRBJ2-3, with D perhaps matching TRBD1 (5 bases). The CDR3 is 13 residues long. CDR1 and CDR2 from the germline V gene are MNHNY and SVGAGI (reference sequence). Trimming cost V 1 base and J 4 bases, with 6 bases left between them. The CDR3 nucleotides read TGTGCCAGCAGTTACTTAGGGGCAGATACGCAGTATTTT. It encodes CASSYLGADTQYF.

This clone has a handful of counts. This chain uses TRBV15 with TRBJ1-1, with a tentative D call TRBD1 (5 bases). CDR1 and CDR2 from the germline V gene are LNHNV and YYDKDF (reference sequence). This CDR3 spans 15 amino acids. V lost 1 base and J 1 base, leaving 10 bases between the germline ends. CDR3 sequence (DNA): TGTGCCACCAGCAGAGGGAGGGGCTGGAACACTGAAGCTTTCTTT. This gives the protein CATSRGRGWNTEAFF.

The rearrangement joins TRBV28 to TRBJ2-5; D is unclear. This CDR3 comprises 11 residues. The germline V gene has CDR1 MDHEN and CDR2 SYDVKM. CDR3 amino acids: CSSESQETQYF. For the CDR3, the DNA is TGTTCTTCTGAGAGCCAAGAGACCCAGTACTTC.

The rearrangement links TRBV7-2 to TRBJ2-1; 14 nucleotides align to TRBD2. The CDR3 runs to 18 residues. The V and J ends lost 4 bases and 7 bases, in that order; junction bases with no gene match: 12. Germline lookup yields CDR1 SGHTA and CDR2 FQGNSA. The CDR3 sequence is CASSSSGTSGGRGNEQFF. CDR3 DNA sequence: TGTGCCAGCAGCTCTTCCGGGACTAGCGGGGGTAGAGGGAATGAGCAGTTCTTC.

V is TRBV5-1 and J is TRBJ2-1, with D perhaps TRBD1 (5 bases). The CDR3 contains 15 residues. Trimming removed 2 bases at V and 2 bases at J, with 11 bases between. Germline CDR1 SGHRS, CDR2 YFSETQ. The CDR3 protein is CASSFSPGTYNEQFF. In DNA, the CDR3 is TGCGCCAGCAGCTTTAGTCCAGGGACCTACAATGAGCAGTTCTTC.

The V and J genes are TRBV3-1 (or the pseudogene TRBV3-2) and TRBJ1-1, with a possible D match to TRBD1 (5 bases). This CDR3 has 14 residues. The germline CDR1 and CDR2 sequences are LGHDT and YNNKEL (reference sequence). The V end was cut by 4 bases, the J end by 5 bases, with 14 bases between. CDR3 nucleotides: TGTGCCAGCAGCCCGAACGGGGGAGGGACTGAAGCTTTCTTT. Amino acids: CASSPNGGGTEAFF.

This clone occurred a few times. This CDR3 reads CASSPLDRDTNYGYTF. The CDR3 DNA reads TGCGCCAGCAGCCCTCTGGACAGGGACACTAACTATGGCTACACCTTC. The chain carries TRBV4-1 and TRBJ1-2; TRBD1 matches at 8 bases. The trim removed 4 bases at V and 0 bases at J, leaving 7 bases unmatched. The CDR3 spans 16 residues. Germline lookup yields CDR1 MGHRA and CDR2 YSYEKL.

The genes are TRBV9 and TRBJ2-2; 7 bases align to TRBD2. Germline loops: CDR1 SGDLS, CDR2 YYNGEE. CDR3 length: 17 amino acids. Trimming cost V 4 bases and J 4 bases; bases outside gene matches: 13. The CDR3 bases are TGTGCCAGCAGCTATTCTCGCCACGAGCGGGGCACCGGGGAGCTGTTTTTT. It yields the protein CASSYSRHERGTGELFF. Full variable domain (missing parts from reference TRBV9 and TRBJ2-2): DSGVTQTPKHLITATGQRVTLRCSPRSGDLSVYWYQQSLDQGLQFLIQYYNGEERAKGNILERFSAQQFPDLHSELNLSSLELGDSALYFCASSYSRHERGTGELFFGEGSRLTVL.

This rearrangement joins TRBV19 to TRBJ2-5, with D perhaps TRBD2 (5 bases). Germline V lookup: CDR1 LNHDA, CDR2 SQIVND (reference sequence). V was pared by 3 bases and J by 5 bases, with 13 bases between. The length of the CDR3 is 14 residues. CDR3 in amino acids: CASSMGTRTETQYF. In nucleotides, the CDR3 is TGTGCCAGTAGTATGGGTACTAGGACTGAGACCCAGTACTTC.

The CDR3 bases are TGTGCCACCAGCAGAGATAGGAGGGGAGGTCACGAGCAGTACTTC. Protein: CATSRDRRGGHEQYF. V and J are TRBV15 and TRBJ2-7; the D gene is possibly TRBD2 (6 bases). CDR1 LNHNV and CDR2 YYDKDF come from the germline V gene (reference sequence). The CDR3 loop spans 15 amino acids. V lost 0 bases, J lost 5 bases, and 14 bases lay in between.

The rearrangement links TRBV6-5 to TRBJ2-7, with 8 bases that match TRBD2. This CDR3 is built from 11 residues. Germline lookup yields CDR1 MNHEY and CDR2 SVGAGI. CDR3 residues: CGVAGLYEQYF. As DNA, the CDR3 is TGTGGTGTAGCGGGACTATACGAGCAGTACTTC.